This is a list of T cell receptor beta chains from one sample in a study of T-cell memory formation after mild COVID-19. One entry per CDR3 protein, called by TCRdb with MiXCR from the 5' RACE reads. The sample carries a few hundred thousand distinct CDR3 sequences, around 15% recorded once. What was sequenced was PBMCs or a T cell subset sorted from them (not recorded which). The receptors here all came from a young man who had mild COVID-19 (a few samples of this study predate the infection). Cell type and time point are not known. CDR3s include the opening cysteine and the closing phenylalanine or tryptophan. Each record gives: J gene, D gene, V gene, CDR3 length, clone size, CDR3 DNA, CDR3 protein. A D gene is named only where the DNA matches it firmly. The size entry is marked missing in some rows and otherwise reads once, few, many or a size class.

>TRBJ2-7|-|TRBV4-3|15|few
TGCGCCAGCAGCCAAGTCATCGCCAGCTCCTACGAGCAGTACTTC
CASSQVIASSYEQYF
>TRBJ2-3|TRBD2|TRBV7-3|16|few
TGTGCCAGCAGCTTAGTGGCGGGGGAGAGCACAGATACGCAGTATTTT
CASSLVAGESTDTQYF
>TRBJ2-5|TRBD2|TRBV28|14|-
TGTGCCAGCAGTTTTCCTAGCGGCCGGGGGACCCAGTACTTC
CASSFPSGRGTQYF
>TRBJ1-2|-|TRBV7-3|13|few
TGTGCCAGCAGCGTCGGACGGGACTATGGCTACACCTTC
CASSVGRDYGYTF
>TRBJ1-5|-|TRBV24-1|16|-
TGTGCCACCAGTGATACAAAACAGGGCAGAAATCAGCCCCAGCATTTT
CATSDTKQGRNQPQHF
>TRBJ2-4|-|TRBV4-1|14|few
TGCGCCAGCAGCCAGGACGGACAGCTAAACATTCAGTACTTC
CASSQDGQLNIQYF
>TRBJ1-2|-|TRBV12-3/TRBV12-4|13|few
TGTGCCAGCAGTTTCACGGGGGCAAATGGCTACACCTTC
CASSFTGANGYTF
>TRBJ1-2|-|TRBV7-9|16|few
TGTGCCAGCAGCCCCCCGGACGGGACCCCTAACTATGGCTACACCTTC
CASSPPDGTPNYGYTF
>TRBJ2-3|-|TRBV12-5|15|-
TGTGCTAGTGGTTTGGTACTGGCAGATACAGATACGCAGTATTTT
CASGLVLADTDTQYF
>TRBJ1-4|-|TRBV23-1|16|few
TGCGCCAGCAGTCTAAAGGAGACAATTGGTAGCGAAAAACTGTTTTTT
CASSLKETIGSEKLFF
>TRBJ1-6|-|TRBV20-1|15|-
TGCAGTGCTAGGGCACAGGGCTCCTATAATTCACCCCTCCACTTT
CSARAQGSYNSPLHF
>TRBJ2-1|-|TRBV11-2|13|few
TGTGCCAGCAGCTTCTCGGAATACAATGAGCAGTTCTTC
CASSFSEYNEQFF
>TRBJ2-5|-|TRBV7-6|16|-
TGTGCCAGCAGCACTCGAACAGGGACGATCCTCAAGGTCCAGTACTTC
CASSTRTGTILKVQYF
>TRBJ2-6|-|TRBV5-1|18|-
TGCGCCAGCGCTCCGCGGCCAGGTCCTATCTCTGGGGCCAACGTCCTGACTTTC
CASAPRPGPISGANVLTF
>TRBJ2-5|-|TRBV5-1|13|many
TGCGCCAGCAGCCCGCCGAGGGCTGAGACCCAGTACTTC
CASSPPRAETQYF
>TRBJ2-3|-|TRBV7-3|14|many
TGTGCCAGCAGCTCACGCCGAGCGGTGGATACGCAGTATTTT
CASSSRRAVDTQYF
>TRBJ2-7|TRBD1|TRBV6-5|14|few
TGTGCCAGCAGACAGGGACAGGGTCGTAACGAGCAGTACTTC
CASRQGQGRNEQYF
>TRBJ2-7|-|TRBV7-2|16|few
TGTGCCAGCAGCCCGTCCCGTTCCAGGGGATACTACGAGCAGTACTTC
CASSPSRSRGYYEQYF
>TRBJ2-3|TRBD2|TRBV5-1|15|-
TGCGCCAGCAGGGCGCGGGGGGAGCTCACAGATACGCAGTATTTT
CASRARGELTDTQYF
>TRBJ2-1|TRBD1|TRBV19|15|few
TGTGCCAGCAAGCTCCCAGGGGGCTCCTACAATGAGCAGTTCTTC
CASKLPGGSYNEQFF
>TRBJ2-3|-|TRBV7-9|15|few
TGTGCCAGCAGCTTATCTAGGACAATAACAGATACGCAGTATTTT
CASSLSRTITDTQYF
>TRBJ2-3|-|TRBV4-3|14|-
TGCGCCAGCAGCCAAGCCGGGGGTAAAGATACGCAGTATTTT
CASSQAGGKDTQYF